Below are 10 T cell receptor beta chains sequenced from a single sample in a study of T cell changes during pregnancy in multiple sclerosis (dated 2019 in TCRdb). The library was produced with the immunoSEQ multiplex PCR assay. Here the immuneACCESS table is served through TCRdb, limited to in-frame sequences with V and J called. Missing clones are a known gap in these copies; in checked studies unresolved V genes cover under half, and the rest lacks a known reason. The sample table records roughly 63,000 clones; 93% of these occur just once. Of the sample, 3.5% to 4.5% is held by the ten largest clones. The starting material was CD8+ T cells from peripheral blood mononuclear cells, obtained in the second trimester of pregnancy. All receptors derive from a female donor with multiple sclerosis, enrolled in a pregnancy study.

V gene TRBV6-1 combines with J gene TRBJ2-7, with D maybe TRBD1 (5 bases). Trimming stripped 4 bases from V and 0 bases from J, with 13 bases between. The CDR3 is made up of 15 amino acids. Germline values: CDR1 MNHNS, CDR2 SASEGT. CDR3 nucleotides: TGTGCCAGCAGTGCCTACCAGGGAAGCTCCTACGAGCAGTACTTC. This gives the protein CASSAYQGSSYEQYF.

This clone was counted once. The chain links TRBV7-6 to TRBJ2-1; D gene ambiguous. The CDR3 has 14 amino acids. Looked up from germline, CDR1 is SGHVS and CDR2 is FNYEAQ. The V and J ends lost 1 base and 5 bases respectively, with 9 bases between them. CDR3 protein: CASSLVGADNEQFF. In DNA, the CDR3 is TGTGCCAGCAGCTTAGTAGGTGCGGACAATGAGCAGTTCTTC.

This chain connects TRBV4-2 to TRBJ2-7; a possible D gene is TRBD2 (5 bases). In germline, CDR1 is LGHNA, CDR2 YNFKEQ. Trimming removed 0 bases from V and 4 bases from J, with 13 bases in between. CDR3 length: 15 residues. The CDR3 region has the DNA TGTGCCAGCAGCCAAGATAGGGCGGGTACGTACGAGCAGTACTTC. This gives the protein CASSQDRAGTYEQYF.

V and J are TRBV5-1 and TRBJ2-3; 9 nucleotides match TRBD2. CDR1 is SGHRS, CDR2 YFSETQ, per germline. The CDR3 loop spans 15 amino acids. Trimming took 0 bases from V and 4 from J; bases not matched to a gene: 3. CDR3 nucleotide sequence: TGCGCCAGCAGCTTGGGGGCGGGGGGGCCAGATACGCAGTATTTT. Its translation: CASSLGAGGPDTQYF.

The V and J genes are TRBV7-9 and TRBJ1-2; 7 bases are a match to TRBD1. J gave up 6 bases and V 7 bases, and 14 bases lay outside the gene matches. The CDR3 totals 15 residues. Germline loops: CDR1 SEHNR, CDR2 FQNEAQ (reference sequence). The CDR3 protein is CASTEGAKGADGYTF. CDR3 DNA sequence: TGTGCCAGCACCGAGGGGGCCAAGGGGGCCGATGGCTACACCTTC.

The V call is TRBV7-9, the J call TRBJ1-1, with 8 bases aligning to TRBD1. CDR1 SEHNR and CDR2 FQNEAQ come from the germline V gene (reference sequence). This CDR3 is 16 amino acids long. With 7 bases clipped from V and 1 base from J, the junction kept 11 bases outside the gene matches. The CDR3 DNA reads TGTGCCAGCATTAATCTTGGACAGGGAACGAACACTGAAGCTTTCTTT. Its translation is CASINLGQGTNTEAFF.

This chain joins TRBV2 and TRBJ1-4; no definite D call. The germline V and J ends were trimmed by 7 bases and 5 bases, with 20 bases remaining between them. CDR3 length: 16 amino acids. Germline loops: CDR1 SNHLY, CDR2 FYNNEI. The CDR3 region is CASTSSEDASNEKLFF. The CDR3 region has the DNA TGTGCCAGCACGTCGTCGGAGGACGCATCGAATGAAAAACTGTTTTTT.

This chain uses TRBV9 with TRBJ1-3, with D possibly being TRBD1 (6 bases). CDR1 is SGDLS, CDR2 YYNGEE, per germline. The CDR3 is 15 residues long. The germline V and J ends were trimmed by 0 bases and 2 bases, with 9 bases remaining between them. Written as DNA, the CDR3 is TGTGCCAGCAGCGTAGTCACAGGGCCTGGAAACACCATATATTTT. This codes for CASSVVTGPGNTIYF.

J is TRBJ2-1 and V is TRBV9, with D possibly matching TRBD2 (5 bases). The length of the CDR3 is 16 residues. V was shortened by 0 bases and J by 8 bases, with 18 bases between the two germline ends. The germline CDR1 and CDR2 sequences are SGDLS and YYNGEE. CDR3 region: CASSVETRGMMYEQFF. In nucleotides, the CDR3 is TGTGCCAGCAGCGTAGAGACCCGAGGGATGATGTATGAGCAGTTCTTC.

The J gene is TRBJ2-7, the V gene TRBV27; the D gene is possibly TRBD2 (6 bases). The ends were cut back, 8 bases at V and 7 bases at J, with 15 bases in the middle. The CDR3 runs to 12 residues. Germline values: CDR1 MNHEY, CDR2 SMNVEV (reference sequence). CDR3 nucleotide sequence: TGTGCCAGCGGACTAAGTGGGAGAGAGCAGTACTTC. It yields the protein CASGLSGREQYF.